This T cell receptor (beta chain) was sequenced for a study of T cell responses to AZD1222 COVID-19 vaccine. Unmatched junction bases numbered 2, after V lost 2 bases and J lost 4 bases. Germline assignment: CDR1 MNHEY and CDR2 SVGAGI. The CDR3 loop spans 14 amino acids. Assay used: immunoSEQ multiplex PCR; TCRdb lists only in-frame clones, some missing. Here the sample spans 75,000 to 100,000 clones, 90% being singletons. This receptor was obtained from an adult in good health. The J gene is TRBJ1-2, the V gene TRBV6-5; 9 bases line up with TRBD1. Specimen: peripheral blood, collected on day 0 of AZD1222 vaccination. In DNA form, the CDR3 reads TGTGCCAGCAGTTACGGGACAGGGTTCTATGGCTACACCTTC. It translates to CASSYGTGFYGYTF.